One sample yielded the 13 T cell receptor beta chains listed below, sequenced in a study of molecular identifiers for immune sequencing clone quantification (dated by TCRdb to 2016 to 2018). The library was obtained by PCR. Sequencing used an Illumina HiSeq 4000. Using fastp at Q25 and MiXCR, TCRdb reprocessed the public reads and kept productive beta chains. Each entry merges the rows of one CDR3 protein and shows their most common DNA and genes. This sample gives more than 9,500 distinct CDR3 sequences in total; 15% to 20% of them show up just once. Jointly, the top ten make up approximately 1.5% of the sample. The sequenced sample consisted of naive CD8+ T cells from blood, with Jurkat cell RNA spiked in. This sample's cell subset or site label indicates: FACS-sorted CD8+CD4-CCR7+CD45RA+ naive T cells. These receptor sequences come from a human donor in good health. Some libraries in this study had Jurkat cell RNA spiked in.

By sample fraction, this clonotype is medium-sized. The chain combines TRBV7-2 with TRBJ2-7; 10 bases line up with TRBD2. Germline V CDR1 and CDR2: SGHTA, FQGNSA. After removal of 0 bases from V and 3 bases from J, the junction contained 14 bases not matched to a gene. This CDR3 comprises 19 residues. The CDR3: CASSLALAGDWDQDYEQYF. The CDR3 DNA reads TGTGCCAGCAGCTTAGCTCTAGCGGGAGATTGGGACCAAGACTACGAGCAGTACTTC.

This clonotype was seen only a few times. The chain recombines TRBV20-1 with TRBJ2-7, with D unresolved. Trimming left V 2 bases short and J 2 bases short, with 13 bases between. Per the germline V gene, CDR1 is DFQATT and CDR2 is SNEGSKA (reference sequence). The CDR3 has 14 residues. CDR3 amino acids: CSARPYESPYEQYF. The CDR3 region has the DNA TGCAGTGCTAGACCCTATGAGAGCCCCTACGAGCAGTACTTC.

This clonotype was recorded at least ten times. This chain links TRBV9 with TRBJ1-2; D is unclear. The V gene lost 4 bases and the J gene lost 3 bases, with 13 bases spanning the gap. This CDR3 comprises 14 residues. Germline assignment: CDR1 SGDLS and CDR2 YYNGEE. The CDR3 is CASSPPGFDYGYTF. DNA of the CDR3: TGTGCCAGCAGCCCTCCCGGATTCGACTATGGCTACACCTTC.

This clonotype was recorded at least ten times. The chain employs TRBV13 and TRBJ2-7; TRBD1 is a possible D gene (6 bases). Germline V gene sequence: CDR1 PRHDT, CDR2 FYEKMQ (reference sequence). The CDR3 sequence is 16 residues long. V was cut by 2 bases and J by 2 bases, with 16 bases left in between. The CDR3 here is CASSLLSEQGAYEQYF. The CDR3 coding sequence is TGTGCCAGCAGCTTACTCTCCGAACAGGGCGCCTACGAGCAGTACTTC.

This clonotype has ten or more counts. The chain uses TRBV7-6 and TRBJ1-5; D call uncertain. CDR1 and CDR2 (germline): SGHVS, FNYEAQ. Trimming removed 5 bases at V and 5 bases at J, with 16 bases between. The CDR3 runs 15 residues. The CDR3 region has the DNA TGTGCCAGCAGCCCAAGACCAGGACCAGATCAGCCCCAGCATTTT. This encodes CASSPRPGPDQPQHF.

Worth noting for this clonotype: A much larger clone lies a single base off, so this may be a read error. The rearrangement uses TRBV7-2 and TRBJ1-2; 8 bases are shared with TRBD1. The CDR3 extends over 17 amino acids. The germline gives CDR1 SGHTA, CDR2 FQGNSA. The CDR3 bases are TGTGCCAGCAGCAAACAGCCTTCGGACAGGGCTAACCATGGCTACACCTTC. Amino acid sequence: CASSKQPSDRANHGYTF. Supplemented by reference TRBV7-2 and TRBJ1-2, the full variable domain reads GAGVSQSPSNKVTEKGKDVELRCDPISGHTALYWYRQSLGQGLEFLIYFQGNSAPDKSGLPSDRFSAERTGGSVSTLTIQRTQQEDSAVYLCASSKQPSDRANHGYTFGSGTRLTVV.

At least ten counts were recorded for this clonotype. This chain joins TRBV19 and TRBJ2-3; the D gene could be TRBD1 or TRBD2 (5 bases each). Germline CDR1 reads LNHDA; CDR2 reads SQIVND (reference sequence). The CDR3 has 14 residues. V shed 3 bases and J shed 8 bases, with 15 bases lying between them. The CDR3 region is CASSMGPAGGTQYF. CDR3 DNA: TGTGCCAGTAGTATGGGGCCTGCGGGTGGTACGCAGTATTTT. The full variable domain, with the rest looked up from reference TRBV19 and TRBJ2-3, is DGGITQSPKYLFRKEGQNVTLSCEQNLNHDAMYWYRQDPGQGLRLIYYSQIVNDFQKGDIAEGYSVSREKKESFPLTVTSAQKNPTAFYLCASSMGPAGGTQYFGPGTRLTVL.

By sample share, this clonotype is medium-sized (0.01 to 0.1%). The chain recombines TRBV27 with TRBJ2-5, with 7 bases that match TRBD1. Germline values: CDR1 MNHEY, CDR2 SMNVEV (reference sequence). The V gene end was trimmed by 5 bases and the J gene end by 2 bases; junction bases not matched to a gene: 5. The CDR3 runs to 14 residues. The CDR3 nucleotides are TGTGCCAGCAGTCAGGACAGGAGTCAAGAGACCCAGTACTTC. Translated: CASSQDRSQETQYF.

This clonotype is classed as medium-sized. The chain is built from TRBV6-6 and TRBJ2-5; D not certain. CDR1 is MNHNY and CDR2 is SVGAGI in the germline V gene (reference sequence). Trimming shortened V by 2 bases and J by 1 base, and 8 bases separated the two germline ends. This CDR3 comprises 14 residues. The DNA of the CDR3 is TGTGCCAGCAGTTACGTACCCCGCCAAGAGACCCAGTACTTC. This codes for CASSYVPRQETQYF.

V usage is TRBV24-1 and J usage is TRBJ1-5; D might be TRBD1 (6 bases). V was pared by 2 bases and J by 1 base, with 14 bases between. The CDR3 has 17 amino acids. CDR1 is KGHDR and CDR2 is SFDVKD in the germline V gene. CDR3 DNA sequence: TGTGCCACCAGTGATTCCCTCGGGGGCGCGAGCAATCAGCCCCAGCATTTT. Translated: CATSDSLGGASNQPQHF.

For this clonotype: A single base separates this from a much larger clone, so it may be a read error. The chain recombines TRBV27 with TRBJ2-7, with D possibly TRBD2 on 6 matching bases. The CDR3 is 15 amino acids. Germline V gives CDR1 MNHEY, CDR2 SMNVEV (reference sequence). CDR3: CAGRTAGTYIYEQYF. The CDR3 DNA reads TGTGCCGGCAGAACTGCCGGGACTTACATCTACGAGCAGTACTTC.

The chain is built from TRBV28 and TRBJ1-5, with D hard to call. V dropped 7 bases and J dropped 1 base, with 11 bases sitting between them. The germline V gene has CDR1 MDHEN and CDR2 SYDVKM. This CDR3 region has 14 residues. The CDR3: CASNPGRSNQPQHF. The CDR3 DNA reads TGTGCCAGCAACCCAGGACGGAGCAATCAGCCCCAGCATTTT.

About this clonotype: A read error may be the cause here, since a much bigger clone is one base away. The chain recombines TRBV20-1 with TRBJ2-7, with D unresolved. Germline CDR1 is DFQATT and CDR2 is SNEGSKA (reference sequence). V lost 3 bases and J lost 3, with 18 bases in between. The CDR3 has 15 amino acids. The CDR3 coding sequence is TGCAGTGCTAGGTCGTTGCGTGGGGTGAGCTACGAGCAGTACTTC. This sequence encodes CSARSLRGVSYEQYF.